The 13 T cell receptor beta chains below come from one sample, sequenced in a study of blood T cell repertoires in COVID-19. Profiled with immunoSEQ multiplex PCR; TCRdb holds only in-frame clones, not every one. Of hundreds of thousands of clones listed, approximately 86% are singletons. The specimen was peripheral blood. The receptors stem from a man younger than 35 with active or convalescent COVID-19.

The V gene is TRBV5-4, the J gene TRBJ1-1, with D possibly being TRBD1 (6 bases). Trimming removed 2 bases from V and 2 bases from J, with 13 bases in between. Per the germline V gene, CDR1 is SGHNT and CDR2 is YYREEE (reference sequence). The CDR3 extends over 15 amino acids. The CDR3, as DNA: TGTGCCAGCAGCTTAATGGGGGCGCTTAACACTGAAGCTTTCTTT. Protein sequence: CASSLMGALNTEAFF.

This clone was counted a single time. This sequence joins TRBV6-6 and TRBJ1-2, with 7 bases that match TRBD1. After removal of 6 bases from V and 5 bases from J, the junction contained 9 bases not matched to a gene. The V gene's germline CDR1 is MNHNY and CDR2 SVGAGI (reference sequence). There are 14 residues in the CDR3. The CDR3 DNA follows: TGTGCCAGCAGCCCGACAGGGCATGCGTATGGCTACACCTTC. It specifies CASSPTGHAYGYTF.

This clone was counted a single time. The identical CDR3 is also encoded by other nucleotide sequences in the sample. The rearrangement links TRBV6-5 to TRBJ1-1, with TRBD1 as a possible D gene (5 bases). The CDR3 loop spans 14 amino acids. Trimming removed 1 base from V and 1 base from J, with 7 bases in between. CDR1 MNHEY and CDR2 SVGAGI come from the germline V gene. The CDR3 is CASSYLQGNTEAFF. In DNA form, the CDR3 reads TGTGCCAGCAGTTACTTGCAGGGGAACACTGAAGCTTTCTTT.

V gene TRBV3-1 (or the pseudogene TRBV3-2) combines with J gene TRBJ1-6, with 9 positions matching TRBD1. The V gene's germline CDR1 is LGHDT and CDR2 YNNKEL (reference sequence). V shed 8 bases and J 14 bases; nucleotides not matched to a gene: 10. The CDR3 runs to 13 residues. CDR3 bases: TGTGCCAGCTCGGACAGGGGTATTACAACCCTCCACTTT. Protein: CASSDRGITTLHF.

The J gene is TRBJ2-7, the V gene TRBV13, with D unclear. V shed 5 bases and J shed 6 bases, with 11 bases lying between them. Germline V CDR1 and CDR2: PRHDT, FYEKMQ (reference sequence). The CDR3 has 12 residues. This CDR3 is CASSRLEPEQYF. In DNA form, the CDR3 reads TGTGCCAGCAGCAGATTAGAACCCGAGCAGTACTTC.

The genes are TRBV18 and TRBJ2-7; TRBD2 is a possible D gene (6 bases). Germline lookup yields CDR1 KGHSH and CDR2 LQKENI. The CDR3 consists of 15 residues. The germline V and J ends were trimmed by 5 bases and 3 bases, with 17 bases remaining between them. The CDR3 nucleotides read TGTGCCAGCTCATCTCAACCGGGAGCGAGCTACGAGCAGTACTTC. Translated: CASSSQPGASYEQYF.

This chain uses TRBV7-9 with TRBJ2-7; 7 bases fit TRBD1. V lost 1 base and J lost 6; bases outside the gene matches: 9. CDR1 SEHNR and CDR2 FQNEAQ come from the germline V gene (reference sequence). The length of the CDR3 is 15 residues. The CDR3, as DNA: TGTGCCAGCAGCTTAGTTTGGGGACAGAGGGGCGAGCAGTACTTC. This gives the protein CASSLVWGQRGEQYF.

The chain employs TRBV12-3 or TRBV12-4 and TRBJ1-2; a possible D gene is TRBD1 (6 bases). Trimming took 6 bases from V and 8 from J, leaving 16 bases between them. The CDR3 is 13 amino acids. The CDR3 spells CASSMPTGRGYTF. The CDR3 bases are TGTGCCAGCAGCATGCCGACAGGTCGAGGCTACACCTTC.

The chain recombines TRBV7-2 with TRBJ2-1; 8 nucleotides agree with TRBD2. V shed 1 base and J 14 bases; nucleotides not matched to a gene: 13. The V gene's germline CDR1 is SGHTA and CDR2 FQGNSA. The CDR3 spans 15 residues. This chain's CDR3 is CASSLGGTSLAVEFF. CDR3 DNA: TGTGCCAGCAGCTTAGGAGGGACTAGTCTAGCCGTGGAGTTCTTC. The full variable domain, in which reference TRBV7-2 and TRBJ2-1 provide the parts outside the CDR3, is GAGVSQSPSNKVTEKGKDVELRCDPISGHTALYWYRQSLGQGLEFLIYFQGNSAPDKSGLPSDRFSAERTGGSVSTLTIQRTQQEDSAVYLCASSLGGTSLAVEFFGPGTRLTVL.

This clone was recorded once. The chain recombines TRBV4-3 with TRBJ2-3; 9 nucleotides match TRBD1. The CDR3 consists of 15 residues. CDR1 and CDR2 (germline): LGHNA, YSLEER. V gave up 4 bases and J gave up 6 bases; unmatched junction bases: 8. The CDR3 loop reads CASSRGTGSLDTQYF. CDR3 coding DNA: TGCGCCAGCAGCCGCGGGACAGGGAGTTTGGATACGCAGTATTTT.

The genes are TRBV5-5 and TRBJ2-1, with TRBD2 matching 14 bases. The CDR3 extends over 18 amino acids. Germline lookup yields CDR1 SGHKS and CDR2 YYEKEE (reference sequence). V was clipped by 3 bases and J by 1 base; unmatched bases: 6. For the CDR3, the DNA is TGTGCCAGCAGCTGGACGGGACTAGCGGGAGAATCCTACAATGAGCAGTTCTTC. This gives the protein CASSWTGLAGESYNEQFF.

The chain uses TRBV13 and TRBJ2-7; D gene uncertain. Looked up from germline, CDR1 is PRHDT and CDR2 is FYEKMQ (reference sequence). The CDR3 is 14 amino acids. V gave up 3 bases and J gave up 0 bases, with 9 bases separating them. CDR3 nucleotide sequence: TGTGCCAGCAGCTTCAAAACAGTCTCCTACGAGCAGTACTTC. This sequence encodes CASSFKTVSYEQYF.

This rearrangement joins TRBV25-1 to TRBJ2-7; possibly TRBD2 for D (5 bases). CDR3 size: 13 residues. CDR1 and CDR2 from the germline V gene are MGHDK and SYGVNS. The V gene lost 1 base and the J gene lost 3 bases, with 7 bases spanning the gap. The CDR3 sequence: CASSESGNYEQYF. The CDR3 region has the DNA TGTGCCAGCAGTGAATCGGGGAACTACGAGCAGTACTTC.